The 18 T cell receptor beta chains listed next were all sequenced from one sample in a study of CD8 T cells in ankylosing spondylitis. TCRdb analysed the 5' RACE reads with MiXCR anew, one entry per CDR3 protein. The data contain some 180,000 distinct CDR3 sequences, roughly 20% of them singletons. Specimen: blood, either unsorted or a sorted T cell fraction (not recorded which). All receptors come from a male donor under 30 with ankylosing spondylitis or in good health (not recorded which).

In this sample, this clonotype turned up many times. J is TRBJ2-2 and V is TRBV7-2; TRBD1 might be the D (6 bases). Germline CDR1 reads SGHTA; CDR2 reads FQGNSA. Trimming removed 4 bases from V and 6 bases from J, with 9 bases in between. The CDR3 runs to 13 residues. This CDR3 is CASSSTGSGELFF. Written as DNA, the CDR3 is TGTGCCAGCAGCTCAACAGGGTCCGGGGAGCTGTTTTTT.

The rearrangement links TRBV6-5 to TRBJ2-1, with 7 bases matching TRBD2. Trimming took 6 bases from V and 4 from J; bases not matched to a gene: 12. The CDR3 extends over 16 amino acids. Germline CDR1 reads MNHEY; CDR2 reads SVGAGI. The CDR3 nucleotides are TGTGCCAGCAGCGCACCGGGCGGGAGCCTATACAATGAGCAGTTCTTC. Protein sequence: CASSAPGGSLYNEQFF.

This clonotype has at least ten counts. The rearrangement links TRBV7-6 to TRBJ2-3; tentatively, D is TRBD1 (6 bases). The CDR3 consists of 12 residues. Trimming pared 5 bases from V and 8 bases from J, leaving 11 bases between. Germline values: CDR1 SGHVS, CDR2 FNYEAQ. Here the CDR3 reads CASSPGQSTQYF. The CDR3 DNA reads TGTGCCAGCAGCCCAGGACAGTCTACGCAGTATTTT.

The chain combines TRBV10-3 with TRBJ2-1; 13 nucleotides align to TRBD2. V lost 7 bases to trimming and J lost 5 bases; unmatched junction nucleotides: 2. Germline CDR1 and CDR2: ENHRY and SYGVKD. The CDR3 consists of 14 residues. In DNA, the CDR3 is TGTGCCATCAAGACTAGCGGGGGGAACAATGAGCAGTTCTTC. Its translation is CAIKTSGGNNEQFF.

This clonotype was seen a handful of times. The genes are TRBV4-1 and TRBJ2-1; 8 nucleotides line up with TRBD2. This CDR3 has 16 residues. V gave up 2 bases and J gave up 5 bases; unmatched junction bases: 8. Germline CDR1 is MGHRA and CDR2 is YSYEKL. The CDR3 region has the DNA TGCGCCAGCAGCCAACCGACAAGCGGGAGTAACAATGAGCAGTTCTTC. Translating gives CASSQPTSGSNNEQFF.

This clonotype was picked up many times. V is TRBV20-1 and J is TRBJ2-5, with a weak D call TRBD2 (5 bases). The V gene's germline CDR1 is DFQATT and CDR2 SNEGSKA (reference sequence). With 5 bases removed from V and 5 bases from J, the gap between germline ends came to 12 bases. The CDR3 contains 12 residues. In nucleotides, the CDR3 is TGCAGTGCTCCCGGGATCAGGGAGACCCAGTACTTC. This translates into CSAPGIRETQYF.

This clonotype was picked up many times. The rearrangement joins TRBV25-1 to TRBJ2-2; D possibly corresponds to TRBD1 (6 bases). Germline CDR1 and CDR2: MGHDK and SYGVNS. V was shortened by 1 base and J by 0 bases, with 9 bases between the two germline ends. The CDR3 is 16 residues long. The CDR3 DNA follows: TGTGCCAGCAGTGAATTGTCAGGGGCGAACACCGGGGAGCTGTTTTTT. Translation gives CASSELSGANTGELFF. The whole variable domain, filled in from reference TRBV25-1 and TRBJ2-2, reads EADIYQTPRYLVIGTGKKITLECSQTMGHDKMYWYQQDPGMELHLIHYSYGVNSTEKGDLSSESTVSRIRTEHFPLTLESARPSHTSQYLCASSELSGANTGELFFGEGSRLTVL.

This clonotype has more than one count but fewer than ten. The chain couples TRBV29-1 to TRBJ2-1, with 9 bases fitting TRBD2. This CDR3 is built from 16 residues. Germline V lookup: CDR1 SQVTM, CDR2 ANQGSEA. J was trimmed by 3 bases and V by 3 bases; bases with no gene match: 9. Here the CDR3 reads CSVELLSSGIYNEQFF. CDR3 DNA: TGCAGCGTTGAGCTCCTTTCTAGCGGGATCTACAATGAGCAGTTCTTC.

This clonotype has at least ten counts. The rearrangement uses TRBV5-1 and TRBJ2-5, with TRBD2 matching 9 bases. The germline V gene encodes CDR1 SGHRS and CDR2 YFSETQ. This CDR3 has 16 residues. Unmatched junction bases numbered 7, after V lost 0 bases and J lost 4 bases. DNA of the CDR3: TGCGCCAGCAGCTTGGTTGCGGGAGGGCCCAGAGAGACCCAGTACTTC. It yields the protein CASSLVAGGPRETQYF.

This clonotype was detected ten times or more. J is TRBJ2-1 and V is TRBV20-1, with D tentatively TRBD2 (7 bases). Trimming took off 0 bases at V and 8 bases at J, with 14 bases between the two ends. Germline V gene data show CDR1 as DFQATT and CDR2 as SNEGSKA (reference sequence). The CDR3 has 14 residues. CDR3 in DNA: TGCAGTGCTAGAGACGGGGGGCTCGACGATGAGCAGTTCTTC. Its protein is CSARDGGLDDEQFF.

This clonotype was seen repeatedly, ten times or more. The V call is TRBV7-8, the J call TRBJ1-2; D unresolved. With 4 bases removed from V and 7 bases from J, the gap between germline ends came to 16 bases. From germline, CDR1 is SGHVS and CDR2 FQNEAQ. This CDR3 region has 14 residues. CDR3 DNA sequence: TGTGCCAGCAGCTCACGAGACGGCTGGCGTGGCTACACCTTC. Protein product: CASSSRDGWRGYTF.

This clonotype was observed a handful of times. The chain couples TRBV15 to TRBJ2-1, with a weak D call TRBD1 (6 bases). In germline, CDR1 is LNHNV, CDR2 YYDKDF (reference sequence). Trimming removed 0 bases at V and 4 bases at J, with 10 bases between. The CDR3 runs 15 residues. The CDR3 DNA is TGTGCCACCAGCAGAGAACAGGGTCAGTACAATGAGCAGTTCTTC. Encoded protein: CATSREQGQYNEQFF. The complete variable domain, with remaining parts taken from reference TRBV15 and TRBJ2-1, reads DAMVIQNPRYQVTQFGKPVTLSCSQTLNHNVMYWYQQKSSQAPKLLFHYYDKDFNNEADTPDNFQSRRPNTSFCFLDIRSPGLGDTAMYLCATSREQGQYNEQFFGPGTRLTVL.

The chain recombines TRBV4-2 with TRBJ2-5; 8 nucleotides match TRBD1. The V gene's germline CDR1 is LGHNA and CDR2 YNFKEQ. The CDR3 has 15 residues. The J segment lost 5 bases and the V segment lost 2 bases, leaving 7 bases of the junction unmatched. DNA for the CDR3: TGTGCCAGCAGCCAACTTGGACAGGGAAAGGAGACCCAGTACTTC. It yields the protein CASSQLGQGKETQYF.

In this sample, this clonotype turned up many times. The J gene is TRBJ2-7, the V gene TRBV29-1, with 7 bases aligning to TRBD1. CDR1 and CDR2 from the germline V gene are SQVTM and ANQGSEA. V trimming: 5 bases; J trimming: 6 bases; junction bases outside the gene matches: 10. The CDR3 extends over 13 amino acids. Here the CDR3 DNA reads TGCAGCGTTTCAGGACAGGCCCGGGGCGAGCAGTACTTC. Translated: CSVSGQARGEQYF.

This clonotype has a single count. The chain joins TRBV18 to TRBJ2-3; 13 bases fit TRBD2. The CDR3 is 15 amino acids. J was trimmed by 7 bases and V by 6 bases; bases with no gene match: 7. From germline, CDR1 is KGHSH and CDR2 LQKENI. In DNA, the CDR3 is TGTGCCAGCTCGCCGGGACTAGCGGGACCTAATACGCAGTATTTT. The encoded protein is CASSPGLAGPNTQYF.

This clonotype was observed many times. The rearrangement uses TRBV6-5 and TRBJ2-1; 7 nucleotides agree with TRBD1. After removal of 6 bases from V and 4 bases from J, the junction contained 3 bases not matched to a gene. The length of the CDR3 is 13 residues. Germline CDR1 is MNHEY and CDR2 is SVGAGI. Written as DNA, the CDR3 is TGTGCCAGCAGAAGGGACAGATACAATGAGCAGTTCTTC. It specifies CASRRDRYNEQFF.

Many counts were recorded for this clonotype. J is TRBJ1-3 and V is TRBV12-3 or TRBV12-4, with 7 bases fitting TRBD1. There are 16 residues in the CDR3. The V and J ends lost 6 bases and 4 bases, in that order; junction bases with no gene match: 12. The CDR3 region is CASSRQGGYSGNTIYF. The CDR3 region has the DNA TGTGCCAGCAGCCGACAGGGCGGATATTCCGGAAACACCATATATTTT.

This clonotype was counted ten times or more. The chain employs TRBV30 and TRBJ2-5; D is undetermined. Trimming pared 0 bases from V and 5 bases from J, leaving 13 bases between. The length of the CDR3 is 14 residues. Germline V lookup: CDR1 GTSNPN, CDR2 SVGIG (reference sequence). The CDR3 DNA reads TGTGCCTGGAGTGTGACCCCAGGAGCGGAGACCCAGTACTTC. Its translation is CAWSVTPGAETQYF.